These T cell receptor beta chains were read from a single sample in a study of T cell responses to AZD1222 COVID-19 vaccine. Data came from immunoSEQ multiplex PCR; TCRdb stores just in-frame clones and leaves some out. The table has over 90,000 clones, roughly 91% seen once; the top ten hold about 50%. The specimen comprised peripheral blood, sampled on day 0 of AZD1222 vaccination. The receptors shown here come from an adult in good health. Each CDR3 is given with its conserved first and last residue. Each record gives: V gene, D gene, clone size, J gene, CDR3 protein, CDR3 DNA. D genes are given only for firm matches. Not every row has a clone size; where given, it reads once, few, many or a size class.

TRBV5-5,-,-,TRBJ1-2,CASSLTGMDGYTF,TGTGCCAGCAGCTTGACAGGGATGGATGGCTACACCTTC
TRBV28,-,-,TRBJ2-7,CASNPIAERRSYEQYF,TGTGCCAGCAACCCGATAGCGGAGAGGCGATCCTACGAGCAGTACTTC
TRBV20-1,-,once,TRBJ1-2,CSASWPGGYGYTF,TGCAGTGCTAGTTGGCCGGGTGGGTATGGCTACACCTTC
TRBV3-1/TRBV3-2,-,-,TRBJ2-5,CASSQAPQETQYF,TGTGCCAGCAGCCAAGCTCCCCAAGAGACCCAGTACTTC
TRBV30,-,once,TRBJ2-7,CAWIRTEMVHEQYF,TGTGCCTGGATAAGGACTGAGATGGTTCACGAGCAGTACTTC
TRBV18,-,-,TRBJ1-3,CASSLLGQRGGNTIYF,TGTGCCAGCTCACTTCTTGGACAACGGGGTGGAAACACCATATATTTT
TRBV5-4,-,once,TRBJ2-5,CASSGLPQETQYF,TGTGCCAGCAGCGGACTCCCTCAAGAGACCCAGTACTTC
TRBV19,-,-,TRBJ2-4,CASSIDRLAKNIQYF,TGTGCCAGTAGTATAGATCGGTTAGCCAAAAACATTCAGTACTTC
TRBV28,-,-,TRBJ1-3,CASSLDLRGAGGNTIYF,TGTGCCAGCAGTCTAGACCTTCGGGGGGCTGGTGGAAACACCATATATTTT
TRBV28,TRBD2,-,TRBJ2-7,CASTWGQGLAGGRYEQYF,TGTGCCAGTACCTGGGGACAGGGACTAGCGGGGGGGCGGTACGAGCAGTACTTC
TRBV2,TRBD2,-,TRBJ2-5,CASIEREAQETQYF,TGTGCCAGCATCGAGCGGGAGGCCCAAGAGACCCAGTACTTC
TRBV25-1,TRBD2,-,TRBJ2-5,CASTEGAGVRETQYF,TGTGCCAGCACCGAGGGAGCGGGAGTAAGAGAGACCCAGTACTTC
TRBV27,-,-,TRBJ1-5,CASSLWAQDQPQHF,TGTGCCAGCAGTTTGTGGGCCCAGGACCAGCCCCAGCATTTT
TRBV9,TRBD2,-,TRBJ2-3,CASSVVAGSTDTQYF,TGTGCCAGCAGCGTAGTAGCGGGAAGCACAGATACGCAGTATTTT
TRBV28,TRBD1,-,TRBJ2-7,CASSSSGQVYEQYF,TGTGCCAGCAGCTCCTCTGGACAGGTCTACGAGCAGTACTTC
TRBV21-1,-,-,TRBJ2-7,CASSNELGGFYEQYF,TGTGCCAGCAGCAATGAGTTAGGGGGCTTCTACGAGCAGTACTTC
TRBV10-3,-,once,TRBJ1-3,CATQGYGNTIYF,TGTGCCACCCAGGGGTATGGAAACACCATATATTTT
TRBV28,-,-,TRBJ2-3,CASSSFSGSTDTQYF,TGTGCCAGCAGCTCTTTCAGTGGAAGCACAGATACGCAGTATTTT
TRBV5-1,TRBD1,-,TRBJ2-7,CASSLGTGADYEQYF,TGCGCCAGCAGCTTGGGCACAGGGGCCGACTACGAGCAGTACTTC
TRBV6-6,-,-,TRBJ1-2,CASSGIRAGFGYTF,TGTGCCAGCAGTGGAATACGGGCTGGGTTTGGCTACACCTTC
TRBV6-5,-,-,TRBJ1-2,CASTDRSYGYTF,TGTGCCAGCACCGACAGATCGTATGGCTACACCTTC
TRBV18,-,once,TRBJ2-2,CASSPSQTGELFF,TGTGCCAGCTCACCAAGTCAGACCGGGGAGCTGTTTTTT
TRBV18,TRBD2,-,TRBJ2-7,CASSPGLAGGDEQYF,TGTGCCAGCTCACCGGGACTAGCGGGAGGAGACGAGCAGTACTTC
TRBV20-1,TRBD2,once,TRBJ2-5,CSASPGLATSQETQYF,TGCAGTGCTAGTCCCGGACTAGCGACTAGCCAAGAGACCCAGTACTTC
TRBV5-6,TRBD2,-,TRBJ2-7,CASSHTSDSYEQYF,TGTGCCAGCAGTCACACTAGCGACTCCTACGAGCAGTACTTC
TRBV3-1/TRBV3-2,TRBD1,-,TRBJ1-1,CASSQNRGVTEAFF,TGTGCCAGCAGCCAGAACAGGGGGGTCACTGAAGCTTTCTTT
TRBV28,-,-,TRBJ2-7,CASSLLRAYEQYF,TGTGCCAGCAGTTTGCTAAGGGCGTACGAGCAGTACTTC
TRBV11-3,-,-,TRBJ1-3,CASSLPGSGNTIYF,TGTGCCAGCAGCTTACCCGGGTCTGGAAACACCATATATTTT
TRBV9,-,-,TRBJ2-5,CASSPGTSRTQYF,TGTGCCAGCAGCCCGGGGACATCTCGGACCCAGTACTTC
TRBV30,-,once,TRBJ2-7,CAWGPGSDRQYF,TGTGCCTGGGGCCCCGGGTCAGATCGGCAGTACTTC
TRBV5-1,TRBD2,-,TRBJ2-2,CASSLGLAGGPNTGELFF,TGCGCCAGCAGCCTAGGACTAGCGGGAGGACCGAACACCGGGGAGCTGTTTTTT
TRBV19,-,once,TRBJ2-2,CASGGIYTGELFF,TGTGCCAGTGGCGGGATTTACACCGGGGAGCTGTTTTTT
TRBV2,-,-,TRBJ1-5,CASSQGGRNQPQHF,TGTGCCAGCAGTCAGGGAGGTAGAAATCAGCCCCAGCATTTT
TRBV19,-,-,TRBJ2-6,CASSIRQAGANVLTF,TGTGCCAGTAGTATACGGCAGGCTGGGGCCAACGTCCTGACTTTC
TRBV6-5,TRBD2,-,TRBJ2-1,CASSTGTSGSNEQFF,TGTGCCAGCAGTACTGGGACTAGCGGGAGCAATGAGCAGTTCTTC
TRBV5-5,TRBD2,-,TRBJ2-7,CASSLASGLAGPGYF,TGTGCCAGCAGCTTGGCCTCTGGACTAGCGGGACCGGGCTACTTC
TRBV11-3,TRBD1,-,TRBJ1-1,CASSPGGQGPFTEAFF,TGTGCCAGCAGCCCCGGGGGACAGGGGCCTTTCACTGAAGCTTTCTTT
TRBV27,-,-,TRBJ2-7,CASSLGLEPYEQYF,TGTGCCAGCAGTTTGGGACTCGAGCCCTACGAGCAGTACTTC
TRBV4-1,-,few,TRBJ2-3,CASSQIALWEKDTQYF,TGCGCCAGCAGCCAAATAGCCTTATGGGAGAAAGATACGCAGTATTTT
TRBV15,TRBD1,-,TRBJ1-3,CATSSWTGLRNTIYF,TGTGCCACCAGCAGTTGGACAGGATTAAGAAACACCATATATTTT
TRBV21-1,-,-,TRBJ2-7,CASSPRRGWRMSSYEQYF,TGTGCCAGCAGTCCAAGGAGGGGGTGGAGGATGAGCTCCTACGAGCAGTACTTC
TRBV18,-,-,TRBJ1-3,CASSPPTLYTIYF,TGTGCCAGCTCACCACCAACCTTATACACCATATATTTT
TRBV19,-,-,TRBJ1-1,CASRRGGPSVEAFF,TGTGCCAGTAGGAGGGGGGGGCCCTCAGTAGAAGCTTTCTTT
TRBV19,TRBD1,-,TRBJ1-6,CASNTRRTGRYSPLHF,TGTGCCAGCAATACTAGGCGGACAGGGAGGTATTCACCCCTCCACTTT
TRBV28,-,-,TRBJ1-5,CASSLRGQPQHF,TGTGCCAGCAGTTTAAGAGGTCAGCCCCAGCATTTT
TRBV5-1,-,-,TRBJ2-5,CASSTGSQQETQYF,TGCGCCAGCAGCACCGGGAGCCAACAAGAGACCCAGTACTTC
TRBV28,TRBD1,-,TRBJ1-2,CASRTDRVGYTF,TGTGCCAGCAGGACCGACAGGGTTGGCTACACCTTC
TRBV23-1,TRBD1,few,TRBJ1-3,CASSPPGQGNTIYF,TGCGCCAGCAGTCCCCCGGGACAGGGAAACACCATATATTTT
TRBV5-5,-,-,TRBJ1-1,CASSFEGRWIAEAFF,TGTGCCAGCAGCTTTGAGGGCCGATGGATCGCTGAAGCTTTCTTT
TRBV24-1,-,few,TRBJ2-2,CATSAGQNTGELFF,TGTGCCACCAGTGCTGGACAAAACACCGGGGAGCTGTTTTTT
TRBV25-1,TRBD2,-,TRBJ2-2,CASSIPGTTSTGELFF,TGTGCCAGCTCGATCCCCGGGACTACCAGCACCGGGGAGCTGTTTTTT
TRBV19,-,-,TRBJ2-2,CASRARGNTGELFF,TGTGCCAGTAGAGCCAGGGGGAACACCGGGGAGCTGTTTTTT